Listed below are T cell receptor beta chains from one sample, sequenced in a study of vaccination and CD4 T cells after COVID-19. TCRdb re-called the PCR reads with MiXCR, one entry per CDR3 protein. The table shows 15,000 to 20,000 distinct CDR3 sequences, with approximately 54% occurring only once. These TCRs are of unknown antigen specificity. Sequencing was carried out using CD4+ T cells from blood, cultured in vitro. The origin of the receptors is a human donor who had recovered from COVID-19. The CDR3 runs from the conserved cysteine through the conserved F or W. Fields, in order: J gene, V gene, clone size, D gene, CDR3 DNA, CDR3 protein. D genes are given only for firm matches. The size entry is marked missing in some rows and otherwise reads once, few, many or a size class.

>TRBJ1-3|TRBV7-7|once|.
TGTGCTAGCAGGAGGACCCCAGGCAGCACCATATATTTT
CASRRTPGSTIYF
>TRBJ2-3|TRBV7-2|.|.
TGTGCCAGCAGTTTATCTATTAGCACAGATACGCAGTATTTT
CASSLSISTDTQYF
>TRBJ2-5|TRBV4-2|.|.
TGTGCCAGCAGCCAAGAGAACAGGGCAGTAGAGACCCAGTACTTC
CASSQENRAVETQYF
>TRBJ1-2|TRBV6-1|few|.
TGTGCCAGCAGTGAATCACCAGAAGTAAGAGCTAACTATGGCTACACCTTC
CASSESPEVRANYGYTF
>TRBJ2-7|TRBV7-3|.|TRBD1
TGTGCCAGCAGCCAGAACCGGGACAGGGAAGCCTACGAGCAGTACTTC
CASSQNRDREAYEQYF
>TRBJ1-2|TRBV10-3|few|TRBD1
TGTGCCACCCTGACGGGGACAGTCTACACCTTC
CATLTGTVYTF
>TRBJ2-7|TRBV20-1|.|TRBD1
TGCAGTGCTAGAGATGGGCAGGGGGCTAATTACGAGCAGTACTTC
CSARDGQGANYEQYF
>TRBJ2-7|TRBV27|.|TRBD1
TGTGCCAGCAGAATCTTCGGACAGGGAGACTACGAGCAGTACTTC
CASRIFGQGDYEQYF
>TRBJ2-5|TRBV25-1|.|TRBD2
TGTGCCAGCAGTGAATTAACGGCGGGGGGGCCCGGGACCCAGTACTTC
CASSELTAGGPGTQYF
>TRBJ2-7|TRBV30|.|TRBD2
TGTGCCTGGAGTGAGGGGACTAGCGGTGAGAGCTCCTACGAGCAGTACTTC
CAWSEGTSGESSYEQYF
>TRBJ2-3|TRBV5-5|.|.
TGTGCCAGCAGCTGGCCGGGTGGGACTAGCACAGATACGCAGTATTTT
CASSWPGGTSTDTQYF
>TRBJ1-5|TRBV5-1|.|TRBD1
TGCGCCAGCAGCCCCGACAGGGGGGATCAGCCCCAGCATTTT
CASSPDRGDQPQHF
>TRBJ1-2|TRBV7-9|few|.
TGTGCCAGCAGCTCTACACAGCCTAACTATGGCTACACCTTC
CASSSTQPNYGYTF
>TRBJ2-5|TRBV7-9|.|.
TGTGCCAGCAGCCCCTCGGCGGCTAGCGTCACAGAGACCCAGTACTTC
CASSPSAASVTETQYF
>TRBJ2-3|TRBV7-2|.|TRBD2
TGTGCCAGCAGCTTAGCTCGGACTAGCGGGGGGTTCACAGATACGCAGTATTTT
CASSLARTSGGFTDTQYF
>TRBJ1-5|TRBV6-1|few|.
TGTGCCAGCACCGAACCCGACAGTGTCAATCAGCCCCAGCATTTT
CASTEPDSVNQPQHF
>TRBJ2-7|TRBV6-1|.|TRBD1
TGTGCCAGCAGCCCCCGGACAGGGGCCGCCTACGAGCAGTACTTC
CASSPRTGAAYEQYF
>TRBJ2-7|TRBV5-6|.|.
TGTGCCAGCAGCGGCACAGGGTTCAACGAGCAGTACTTC
CASSGTGFNEQYF
>TRBJ2-2|TRBV27|.|.
TGTGCCAGCAGGATGCTCTCAACTACCGGGGAGCTGTTTTTT
CASRMLSTTGELFF
>TRBJ1-2|TRBV11-2|few|TRBD1
TGTGCCAGCAGACAGGGACAGGGGTATGGCTACACCTTC
CASRQGQGYGYTF
>TRBJ2-3|TRBV24-1|.|TRBD2
TGTGCCACCAGTGATCGCGGGGGGACGGATACGCAGTATTTT
CATSDRGGTDTQYF
>TRBJ2-7|TRBV19|once|.
TGTGCCAGTAGAAGGAGGGGTGGGGGAAACGAGCAGTACTTC
CASRRRGGGNEQYF
>TRBJ2-2|TRBV20-1|few|TRBD2
TGCAGTGCTAGAGATCAAACTAGCGGGGGCCCCGGGGAGCTGTTTTTT
CSARDQTSGGPGELFF
>TRBJ1-2|TRBV19|once|.
TGTGCCAGTAGTACCCACCCCCTTATCGGGGGTGGCTACACCTTC
CASSTHPLIGGGYTF
>TRBJ1-1|TRBV20-1|.|.
TGCAGTGCTGAAACGGGCCGAACATACACTGAAGCTTTCTTT
CSAETGRTYTEAFF
>TRBJ1-1|TRBV2|.|.
TGTGCCAGCAGGACCTCTAGGAACACTGAAGCTTTCTTT
CASRTSRNTEAFF
>TRBJ1-1|TRBV15|.|.
TGTGCCACCAGCAGACAGGGGACGGAGAACACTGAAGCTTTCTTT
CATSRQGTENTEAFF
>TRBJ2-2|TRBV7-9|.|TRBD2
TGTGCCAGCAGATCTTACGCGGGAGGGAACACCGGGGAGCTGTTTTTT
CASRSYAGGNTGELFF
>TRBJ1-5|TRBV27|few|TRBD1
TGTGCCAGCAGTCTAAGATCGTACAGGGGAGAGGGTCAGCCCCAGCATTTT
CASSLRSYRGEGQPQHF
>TRBJ2-5|TRBV19|.|TRBD2
TGTGCCAGTAGTATAGCCCAGGGAGGGGAGACCCAGTACTTC
CASSIAQGGETQYF
>TRBJ2-7|TRBV7-3|.|.
TGTGCCAGCAGCCCTGGAGGGACATCCTACGAGCAGTACTTC
CASSPGGTSYEQYF
>TRBJ2-7|TRBV11-2|.|.
TGTGCCAGCAGCTTAGTCCTGGACAACTCCTACGAGCAGTACTTC
CASSLVLDNSYEQYF
>TRBJ1-2|TRBV6-1|.|.
TGTGCCAGCAGCCCGGGGGCAGACTATGGCTACACCTTC
CASSPGADYGYTF
>TRBJ1-2|TRBV6-4|.|.
TGTGCCAGCAATTACAGGGTTAGGAATTATGGCTACACCTTC
CASNYRVRNYGYTF
>TRBJ2-3|TRBV11-3|.|TRBD2
TGTGCCAGCAGCTTCGGGGGGTACCTTAGCACAGATACGCAGTATTTT
CASSFGGYLSTDTQYF
>TRBJ2-3|TRBV20-1|.|TRBD2
TGCAGTGCTCGGCGGGGGGCCACAGATACGCAGTATTTT
CSARRGATDTQYF
>TRBJ2-5|TRBV5-4|.|.
TGTGCCAGCAGCTTGGTGGGCGAGGAGACCCAGTACTTC
CASSLVGEETQYF
>TRBJ2-5|TRBV5-4|.|TRBD2
TGTGCCAGCAGCTTGGGGCTAGCGGGGGTCCAAGAGACCCAGTACTTC
CASSLGLAGVQETQYF
>TRBJ2-7|TRBV5-1|.|.
TGCGCCAGCAGCTCAAAACAGTTCTCCTACGAGCAGTACTTC
CASSSKQFSYEQYF
>TRBJ2-1|TRBV15|.|TRBD2
TGTGCCACCAGCAGGTTACAGCGGGGGGACAATGAGCAGTTCTTC
CATSRLQRGDNEQFF
>TRBJ2-5|TRBV30|few|.
TGTGCCTGGAGTGTAAGGGCCTCGGGGACCCAGTACTTC
CAWSVRASGTQYF
>TRBJ2-7|TRBV5-1|.|.
TGCGCCAGCAGCTCTCGGGGGCTAAGCTCCTACGAGCAGTACTTC
CASSSRGLSSYEQYF
>TRBJ2-5|TRBV20-1|few|TRBD1
TGCAGTGCTAGAGATCCGGACAGGGGAAAAGAGACCCAGTACTTC
CSARDPDRGKETQYF
>TRBJ1-3|TRBV20-1|.|.
TGCAGTGCTAGGGTAGGCCGGGTAGGAGGAAACACCATATATTTT
CSARVGRVGGNTIYF
>TRBJ2-1|TRBV7-2|.|TRBD2
TGTGCCAGCAGCTTAGTAGCGGGGGACAATGAGCAGTTCTTC
CASSLVAGDNEQFF
>TRBJ1-6|TRBV20-1|.|TRBD1
TGCAGTGCTAGAGAGCCCTCTGGGACAGATAATTCACCCCTCCACTTT
CSAREPSGTDNSPLHF
>TRBJ1-2|TRBV7-2|few|.
TGTGCCAGCAGCTTAAAGATCTTGGACAGCTATGGCTACACCTTC
CASSLKILDSYGYTF
>TRBJ2-2|TRBV7-6|.|TRBD2
TGTGCCAGCAGCTTAGCTTGGCCTAGCGGGACAGAGGACACCGGGGAGCTGTTTTTT
CASSLAWPSGTEDTGELFF
>TRBJ1-1|TRBV6-1|medium-sized|.
TGTGCCAGCTCCCGCGGGGGGTGGGGAACTGAAGCTTTCTTT
CASSRGGWGTEAFF
>TRBJ2-5|TRBV6-1|.|TRBD1
TGTGCCAGTAACCGGGACAGGGGGCGAGAGACCCAGTACTTC
CASNRDRGRETQYF
>TRBJ2-1|TRBV5-6|.|TRBD2
TGTGCCAGCAGCTCCATATCCGGGACTAGCGGGGTAAACAATGAGCAGTTCTTC
CASSSISGTSGVNNEQFF
>TRBJ1-2|TRBV6-5|few|.
TGTGCCAGCAGTTACTCGAGTGGCGGGGACTATGGCTACACCTTC
CASSYSSGGDYGYTF
>TRBJ2-1|TRBV20-1|.|TRBD1
TGCAGTACTAGGCCCGGGACAGGGGGCGATGAGCAGTTCTTC
CSTRPGTGGDEQFF
>TRBJ1-5|TRBV5-1|.|TRBD1
TGCGCCAGCAGCTTGGGTGGACAGGGCGGCATTCAGCCCCAGCATTTT
CASSLGGQGGIQPQHF
>TRBJ2-7|TRBV12-3/TRBV12-4|few|TRBD1
TGTGCCAGCAGTAGGGGACAGGGATACGAGCAGTACTTC
CASSRGQGYEQYF
>TRBJ2-1|TRBV7-8|few|TRBD2
TGTGCCAGCAGTCCAGCGGCGTCGGGGGGGCGCAATGAGCAGTTCTTC
CASSPAASGGRNEQFF
>TRBJ1-5|TRBV6-1|.|TRBD1
TGTGCCAGCAGTGCCCCGCGGGACAGGGTGCCCAATCAGCCCCAGCATTTT
CASSAPRDRVPNQPQHF
>TRBJ1-5|TRBV30|.|.
TGTGCCTGGAGTGGTGGGGGAAATCAGCCCCAGCATTTT
CAWSGGGNQPQHF
>TRBJ1-6|TRBV6-5|.|.
TGTGCCAGCAGTTCGATTCAGGGACTCAATAATTCACCCCTCCACTTT
CASSSIQGLNNSPLHF
>TRBJ1-3|TRBV27|.|.
TGTGCCAGCAGTTTATCGGGCGGAAACACCATATATTTT
CASSLSGGNTIYF